The rows below give T cell receptor beta chains drawn from one sample of a study of blood T cell repertoires in COVID-19. Only in-frame clones appear in the TCRdb table, and some are missing; sequencing was by immunoSEQ multiplex PCR. The table includes around 200,000 clones, under 85% detected once. The source material was peripheral blood. The receptors were sampled from a human donor in a cohort sampled during active COVID-19. Both conserved end residues are part of each CDR3. The D gene is left open where the match is weak. Rows give clone size only sometimes, using once, few, many, or a class for an expanded clone.

J,D,size,V,length,DNA,CDR3
TRBJ2-1,TRBD1,once,TRBV6-1,16,TGTGCCAGCAGTGGGGACAGGGGACCTATCTACAATGAGCAGTTCTTC,CASSGDRGPIYNEQFF
TRBJ2-3,-,-,TRBV10-1,17,TGCGCCAGCAGTGAGTCGGTGGTTGGTGGGGGCGCAGATACGCAGTATTTT,CASSESVVGGGADTQYF
TRBJ1-2,TRBD1,once,TRBV11-2,15,TGTGCCAGCAGCTCAACCGGGACAGGGGGCCATGGCTACACCTTC,CASSSTGTGGHGYTF
TRBJ1-5,TRBD1,-,TRBV2,13,TGTGCCAGCAGTGAAAGGGGGCGGCAGCCCCAGCATTTT,CASSERGRQPQHF
TRBJ2-7,TRBD1,-,TRBV13,15,TGTGCCAGCAGCCGAGGGACAGGGTCATTCTTCGAGCAGTACTTC,CASSRGTGSFFEQYF
TRBJ1-1,TRBD1,-,TRBV10-1,16,TGCGCCAGCAGTTCCGGGACAGGGAACATGAACACTGAAGCTTTCTTT,CASSSGTGNMNTEAFF
TRBJ1-5,-,-,TRBV19,15,TGTGCCAGTAGTTACGGCAGGGGCGCCAATCAGCCCCAGCATTTT,CASSYGRGANQPQHF
TRBJ1-2,-,-,TRBV12-3/TRBV12-4,13,TGTGCCAGCAGTCGGAGCGTTAACTATGGCTACACCTTC,CASSRSVNYGYTF
TRBJ2-3,TRBD2,once,TRBV4-1,17,TGCGCCAGCAGCCATCTTTCTAGCGGGGTCGCTCAAGATACGCAGTATTTT,CASSHLSSGVAQDTQYF
TRBJ2-7,TRBD1,-,TRBV5-1,13,TGCGCCAGCAGCTTGCAACAGGGGTACGAGCAGTACTTC,CASSLQQGYEQYF
TRBJ2-3,-,-,TRBV19,12,TGTGCCAGTAGCTCACTAGCAGATACGCAGTATTTT,CASSSLADTQYF
TRBJ2-1,-,once,TRBV7-9,12,TGTGCCAGCAGCTTCCAGGACACTGAGCAGTTCTTC,CASSFQDTEQFF
TRBJ2-1,TRBD2,-,TRBV30,14,TGTGCCTGGGGATTTAGCGGGGGGCCCAATGAGCAGTTCTTC,CAWGFSGGPNEQFF
TRBJ2-3,TRBD1,-,TRBV20-1,14,TGCAGTGCTAGTCTGGACAGGGCGACAGATACGCAGTATTTT,CSASLDRATDTQYF
TRBJ2-3,-,-,TRBV18,15,TGTGCCAGCTCACCGCGGGGAACTAGCACAGATACGCAGTATTTT,CASSPRGTSTDTQYF
TRBJ1-1,-,-,TRBV5-4,14,TGTGCCAGCAGCTGGAGCGCAGGGAAATCTGAAGCTTTCTTT,CASSWSAGKSEAFF
TRBJ1-2,-,-,TRBV6-5,14,TGTGCCAGCAGCCTACGGGGGGGCCCCTATGGCTACACCTTC,CASSLRGGPYGYTF
TRBJ2-2,-,-,TRBV6-4,13,TGTGCCAGCAGTGACTCGGAGCATGGGGAGCTGTTTTTT,CASSDSEHGELFF
TRBJ2-6,TRBD1,few,TRBV19,18,TGTGCCAGTAGTAGATTGTTGACAGGGGGCTCTGGGGCCAACGTCCTGACTTTC,CASSRLLTGGSGANVLTF
TRBJ2-7,TRBD1,once,TRBV4-1,16,TGCGCCAGCAGCCCGCGCGGGGGACAGGGGGTCTCCGAGCAGTACTTC,CASSPRGGQGVSEQYF
TRBJ1-3,-,-,TRBV6-6,14,TGTGCCAGCAGGAGGGGGGGCTCTGGAAACACCATATATTTT,CASRRGGSGNTIYF
TRBJ2-5,TRBD1,-,TRBV5-8,14,TGTGCCAGCAGCTCCCGGACAGGGGAGGAGACCCAGTACTTC,CASSSRTGEETQYF
TRBJ2-7,-,-,TRBV7-3,12,TGTGCCAGCAGCTTAACGAGGGTCGAGCAGTACTTC,CASSLTRVEQYF
TRBJ2-5,-,-,TRBV7-6,13,TGTGCCAGCAGCCCCGCCCGGGAGGAGACCCAGTACTTC,CASSPAREETQYF
TRBJ2-3,TRBD2,-,TRBV6-4,14,TGTGCCAGCAGCCCGGGACTAGCGGGGGGTGTTCTGTATTTT,CASSPGLAGGVLYF
TRBJ2-2,TRBD1,-,TRBV7-9,16,TGTGCCAGCAGCGCCCGGACAGGGGATCGGACCGGGGAGCTGTTTTTT,CASSARTGDRTGELFF
TRBJ1-5,-,-,TRBV27,16,TGTGCCAGCAGTCCCACCCGGGGTGGGGTCAATCAGCCCCAGCATTTT,CASSPTRGGVNQPQHF
TRBJ1-5,-,few,TRBV19,16,TGTGCCAGTCGCCCTATTCAGGATTATAGCAATCAGCCCCAGCATTTT,CASRPIQDYSNQPQHF
TRBJ2-1,-,-,TRBV10-1,16,TGCGCCAGCAGTGAGTCGACCGGGGGACGATACAATGAGCAGTTCTTC,CASSESTGGRYNEQFF
TRBJ2-7,-,-,TRBV10-3,13,TGTGCCATCAGCGCCGGACAGAACTACGAGCAGTACTTC,CAISAGQNYEQYF
TRBJ2-7,TRBD2,-,TRBV11-3,18,TGTGCCAGCAGCTTAAGTTGTTCGGGAGCGGGGGGGACTTACGAGCAGTACTTC,CASSLSCSGAGGTYEQYF
TRBJ2-3,-,-,TRBV6-6,16,TGTGCCACCAACGGGGTGGATAGCGGCTACACAGATACGCAGTATTTT,CATNGVDSGYTDTQYF
TRBJ2-3,TRBD2,-,TRBV5-1,15,TGCGCCAGCAGCCGAGGACTAGACCACACAGATACGCAGTATTTT,CASSRGLDHTDTQYF
TRBJ1-6,-,-,TRBV6-5,16,TGTGCCAGCAGTTACGACGGCAGGGCTTATAATTCACCCCTCCACTTT,CASSYDGRAYNSPLHF
TRBJ2-7,TRBD1,-,TRBV6-6,13,TGTGCCAGCAGCCGGGACAGGGTCTACGAGCAGTACTTC,CASSRDRVYEQYF
TRBJ1-5,-,-,TRBV19,15,TGTGCCAGTAGATTCATGGGCGGAGGAAATCAGCCCCAGCATTTT,CASRFMGGGNQPQHF
TRBJ2-7,-,-,TRBV10-2,11,TGCGCCAGCAACACAGGGTACGAGCAGTACTTC,CASNTGYEQYF
TRBJ1-4,TRBD1,-,TRBV9,15,TGTGCCAGCAGCGTAGGTAGAGGGGGCGATGAAAAACTGTTTTTT,CASSVGRGGDEKLFF
TRBJ2-7,TRBD1,-,TRBV14,14,TGTGCCAGCAGCCCGGGACAGGGGGCCTACGAGCAGTACTTC,CASSPGQGAYEQYF
TRBJ1-5,TRBD1,once,TRBV6-1,18,TGTGCCAGCAGTGGTGGGACAGGAGGTTATTATAGCAATCAGCCCCAGCATTTT,CASSGGTGGYYSNQPQHF
TRBJ1-1,-,-,TRBV6-5,14,TGTGCCAGCAGATCGATATCAGGATGGTCTGAAGCTTTCTTT,CASRSISGWSEAFF
TRBJ1-2,-,-,TRBV5-6,14,TGTGCCAGCAGCTTGGGGACAATAAAGGGTGGCTACACCTTC,CASSLGTIKGGYTF
TRBJ2-7,TRBD1,-,TRBV5-1,15,TGCGCCAGCAGCTTGGCCGGGACAGGGACGTACGAGCAGTACTTC,CASSLAGTGTYEQYF
TRBJ2-3,-,-,TRBV27,14,TGTGCCAGCAGTTTATTGGGGGGTGGGGATACGCAGTATTTT,CASSLLGGGDTQYF
TRBJ2-2,-,-,TRBV27,15,TGTGCCAGCACCCCCGCCAGGGGTAGGGCCGGGGAGCTGTTTTTT,CASTPARGRAGELFF
TRBJ2-4,-,-,TRBV7-9,14,TGTGCCAGCAGCTCCAGGGGTGGTGCGGACATTCAGTACTTC,CASSSRGGADIQYF
TRBJ2-5,-,once,TRBV7-6,12,TGTGCCAGCAGTCCCGAGCGGGAGACCCAGTACTTC,CASSPERETQYF
TRBJ1-1,TRBD1,once,TRBV15,20,TGTGCCACCAGCAGAGATCTTCCGTCCTCGGGACAGGGGGCCAGAACTGAAGCTTTCTTT,CATSRDLPSSGQGARTEAFF
TRBJ2-3,TRBD2,-,TRBV12-3/TRBV12-4,12,TGTGCCAGCTCATCGGGGGGGGCTATGCAGTATTTT,CASSSGGAMQYF
TRBJ2-3,TRBD2,-,TRBV19,18,TGTGCCAGTACCGGGGGCCCGGGGGGGCATCCTAGCACAGATACGCAGTATTTT,CASTGGPGGHPSTDTQYF
TRBJ2-7,-,few,TRBV5-6,17,TGTGCCAGCAGCCCGGCGCGGATTGCGATTACTACCTACGAGCAGTACTTC,CASSPARIAITTYEQYF